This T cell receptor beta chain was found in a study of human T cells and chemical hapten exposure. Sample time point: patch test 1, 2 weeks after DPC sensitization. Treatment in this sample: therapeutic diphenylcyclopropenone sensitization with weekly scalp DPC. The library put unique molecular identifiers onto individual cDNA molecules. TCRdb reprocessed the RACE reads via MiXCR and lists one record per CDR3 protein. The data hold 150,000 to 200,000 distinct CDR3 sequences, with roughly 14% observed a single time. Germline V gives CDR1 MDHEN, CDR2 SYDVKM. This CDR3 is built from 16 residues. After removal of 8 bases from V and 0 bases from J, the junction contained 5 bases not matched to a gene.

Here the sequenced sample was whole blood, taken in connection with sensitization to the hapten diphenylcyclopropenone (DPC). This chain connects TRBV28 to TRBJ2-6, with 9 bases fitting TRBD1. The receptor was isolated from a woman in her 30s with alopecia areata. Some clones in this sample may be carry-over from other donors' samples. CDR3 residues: CASGGTGFSGANVLTF. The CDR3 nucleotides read TGTGCCAGCGGCGGGACAGGGTTCTCTGGGGCCAACGTCCTGACTTTC.